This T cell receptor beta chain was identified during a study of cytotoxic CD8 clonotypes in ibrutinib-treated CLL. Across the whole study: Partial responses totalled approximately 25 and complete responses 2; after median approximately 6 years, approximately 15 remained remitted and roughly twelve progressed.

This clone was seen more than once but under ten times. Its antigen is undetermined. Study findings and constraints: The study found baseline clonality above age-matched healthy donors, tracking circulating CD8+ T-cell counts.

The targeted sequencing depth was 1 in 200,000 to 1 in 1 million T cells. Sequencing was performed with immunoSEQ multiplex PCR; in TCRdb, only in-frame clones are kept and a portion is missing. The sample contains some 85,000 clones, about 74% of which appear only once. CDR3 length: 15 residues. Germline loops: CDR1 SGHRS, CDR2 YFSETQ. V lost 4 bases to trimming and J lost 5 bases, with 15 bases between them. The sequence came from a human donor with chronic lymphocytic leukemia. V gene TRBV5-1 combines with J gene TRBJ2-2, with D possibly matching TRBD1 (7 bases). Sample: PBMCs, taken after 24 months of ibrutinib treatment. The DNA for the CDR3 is TGCGCCAGCAGCCTGGCGGGACAGCTGACCGGGGAGCTGTTTTTT. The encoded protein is CASSLAGQLTGELFF.